The sequence of this T cell receptor beta chain was determined in a study of blood T cell repertoires in COVID-19. Whole-study context: Spain, Italy and the United States supplied samples that represented acute and convalescent COVID-19.

Comment on this clone: This sample also contains other DNA sequences that code for the same CDR3.

The protocol was immunoSEQ multiplex PCR, while the TCRdb copy is restricted to in-frame clones and leaves out a portion. There are about 260,000 clones in the sample; about 89% occur only once, and about 8.6% lies in the top ten. This CDR3 has 12 residues. V shed 4 bases and J shed 8 bases, with 11 bases lying between them. This receptor was identified in a man aged 35 to 55 with active or convalescent COVID-19. The chain couples TRBV12-3 or TRBV12-4 to TRBJ1-2, with a possible D match to TRBD1 (5 bases). Source material: peripheral blood. DNA of the CDR3: TGTGCCAGCAGTTCCTCCGGGGGAGGCTACACCTTC. It translates to CASSSSGGGYTF.